Listed here are 20 T cell receptor beta chains from one sample, sequenced in a study of Ad26.COV2.S vaccination and SARS-CoV-2 variants. The protocol was immunoSEQ multiplex PCR, while the TCRdb copy is restricted to in-frame clones and leaves out a portion. Among over 450,000 clones listed, 80% to 90% were seen once. As for treatment: approximately 18 received Ad26.COV2.S at low or high dose, single or two shots; 5 received placebo; per-sample allocation not given. On day 63 after the first injection, vaccine and placebo recipients gave samples. The sample was peripheral blood, taken in a trial of Ad26.COV2.S vaccine versus placebo. All receptors come from a person aged 18-65 years who received the Ad26.COV2.S COVID-19 vaccine or a placebo.

The chain has TRBV5-6 and TRBJ2-5; D not resolved. The CDR3 is made up of 14 amino acids. Trimming pared 3 bases from V and 5 bases from J, leaving 14 bases between. Germline-derived CDR1 and CDR2 are SGHDT and YYEEEE. The CDR3 loop is CASSWTVNLETQYF. In DNA form, the CDR3 reads TGTGCCAGCAGCTGGACGGTGAATTTGGAGACCCAGTACTTC.

The chain uses TRBV30 and TRBJ1-3; D not certain. The CDR3 has 14 amino acids. Germline V gene data show CDR1 as GTSNPN and CDR2 as SVGIG (reference sequence). Deletions cut 2 bases from V and 0 bases from J, with 8 bases between. In DNA form, the CDR3 reads TGTGCCTGGAGTTTGGCTCACTCTGGAAACACCATATATTTT. Amino acid sequence: CAWSLAHSGNTIYF. Full variable domain (outside the CDR3, taken from reference TRBV30 and TRBJ1-3): SQTIHQWPATLVQPVGSPLSLECTVEGTSNPNLYWYRQAAGRGLQLLFYSVGIGQISSEVPQNLSASRPQDRQFILSSKKLLLSDSGFYLCAWSLAHSGNTIYFGEGSWLTVV.

This clone was found once. The same CDR3 is also encoded by other DNA sequences in this sample. V and J are TRBV4-1 and TRBJ1-1; TRBD1 is a possible D gene (6 bases). V gave up 3 bases and J gave up 0 bases, with 11 bases separating them. The CDR3 is 15 residues long. Germline V CDR1 and CDR2: MGHRA, YSYEKL. The chain's CDR3 is CASSHSGTLNTEAFF. In DNA form, the CDR3 reads TGCGCCAGCAGCCACTCCGGGACACTGAACACTGAAGCTTTCTTT.

This clone was recorded only once. This rearrangement joins TRBV29-1 to TRBJ1-2; no definite D call. V was clipped by 2 bases and J by 5 bases, with 15 bases between them. The CDR3 has 14 residues. CDR1 is SQVTM, CDR2 ANQGSEA, per germline. The CDR3 region has the DNA TGCAGCGTTGAAAAAAAGGAGACCCGATATGGCTACACCTTC. Its protein is CSVEKKETRYGYTF. Looking up the rest from reference TRBV29-1 and TRBJ1-2 gives the full variable domain: SAVISQKPSRDICQRGTSLTIQCQVDSQVTMMFWYRQQPGQSLTLIATANQGSEATYESGFVIDKFPISRPNLTFSTLTVSNMSPEDSSIYLCSVEKKETRYGYTFGSGTRLTVV.

The V gene is TRBV25-1, the J gene TRBJ1-5; D remains ambiguous. Trimming stripped 6 bases from V and 3 bases from J, with 12 bases between. The CDR3 length is 14 residues. CDR1 and CDR2 from the germline V gene are MGHDK and SYGVNS. The CDR3 coding sequence is TGTGCCAGCAGCGCAAGCGGGATCAATCAGCCCCAGCATTTT. This gives the protein CASSASGINQPQHF.

The CDR3 sequence is CASSLTGPVDEQFF. The CDR3 region has the DNA TGCGCCAGCAGCTTAACAGGGCCTGTGGATGAGCAGTTCTTC. The chain uses TRBV5-1 and TRBJ2-1; D might be TRBD1 (6 bases). Trimming stripped 2 bases from V and 8 bases from J, with 14 bases between. The CDR3 sequence is 14 residues long. Germline V gene data show CDR1 as SGHRS and CDR2 as YFSETQ.

The V gene is TRBV5-4, the J gene TRBJ2-5, with 7 bases identical to TRBD2. The V gene end was trimmed by 2 bases and the J gene end by 3 bases; junction bases not matched to a gene: 10. The CDR3 sequence is 16 residues long. The germline V gene encodes CDR1 SGHNT and CDR2 YYREEE (reference sequence). The chain's CDR3 is CASSFYGGGRKETQYF. CDR3 bases: TGTGCCAGCAGCTTCTATGGGGGGGGGAGAAAAGAGACCCAGTACTTC.

The sample holds a few counts of this clone. The chain combines TRBV30 with TRBJ1-2; the D gene is possibly TRBD1 (5 bases). Germline V gives CDR1 GTSNPN, CDR2 SVGIG (reference sequence). Trimming pared 5 bases from V and 7 bases from J, leaving 20 bases between. CDR3 length: 14 residues. CDR3: CAWWALRDRPGYTF. CDR3 coding DNA: TGTGCCTGGTGGGCGCTCCGGGACCGGCCTGGCTACACCTTC.

V usage is TRBV7-9 and J usage is TRBJ1-4; TRBD1 matches 10 bases. V was pared by 5 bases and J by 3 bases, with 6 bases of the junction left unmatched. The CDR3 consists of 16 residues. CDR1 SEHNR and CDR2 FQNEAQ come from the germline V gene (reference sequence). CDR3 in amino acids: CASSQTGGPANEKLFF. CDR3 bases: TGTGCCAGCAGCCAGACAGGGGGCCCGGCTAATGAAAAACTGTTTTTT.

The rearrangement uses TRBV6-6 and TRBJ2-6; D unclear. The V gene lost 6 bases and the J gene lost 13 bases, with 19 bases spanning the gap. Germline CDR1 and CDR2: MNHNY and SVGAGI (reference sequence). This CDR3 region has 14 residues. The CDR3 bases are TGTGCCAGCAGCGCGCTAGAGAGAGCAAAGGTCCTGACTTTC. Translating gives CASSALERAKVLTF.

The CDR3, as DNA: TGTGCCAGCAGCCAAGGGGACACCTCCTACGAGCAGTACTTC. Translated, it gives CASSQGDTSYEQYF. The chain has TRBV14 and TRBJ2-7, with a weak D call TRBD1 (6 bases). With 1 base removed from V and 0 bases from J, the gap between germline ends came to 7 bases. The CDR3 is 14 residues long. CDR1 is SGHDN, CDR2 FVKESK, per germline.

The chain employs TRBV28 and TRBJ1-1; TRBD1 matches at 9 bases. The CDR3 is 15 residues long. Looked up from germline, CDR1 is MDHEN and CDR2 is SYDVKM. The V segment lost 4 bases and the J segment 4 bases; nucleotides outside the gene matches: 7. Here the CDR3 reads CASSSRTGVITEAFF. The CDR3, as DNA: TGTGCCAGCAGTTCCAGGACAGGGGTGATCACTGAAGCTTTCTTT.

V usage is TRBV28 and J usage is TRBJ2-2; maybe TRBD2 (6 bases). This CDR3 spans 16 amino acids. Germline V gives CDR1 MDHEN, CDR2 SYDVKM. V was clipped by 6 bases and J by 4 bases, with 18 bases between them. The CDR3: CASRDLFAGFTGELFF. In DNA, the CDR3 is TGTGCCAGCAGAGACCTCTTCGCGGGGTTCACCGGGGAGCTGTTTTTT.

In DNA, the CDR3 is TGTGCCAGTAGTATCTCCTATAATTCACCCCTCCACTTT. Its translation: CASSISYNSPLHF. The chain recombines TRBV19 with TRBJ1-6, with unresolved D. Germline CDR1 reads LNHDA; CDR2 reads SQIVND (reference sequence). CDR3 size: 13 residues. Trimming shortened V by 3 bases and J by 0 bases, and 0 bases separated the two germline ends.

V is TRBV7-9 and J is TRBJ2-7; either TRBD1 or TRBD2 may fit D (6 bases each). The V and J ends lost 2 bases and 7 bases respectively, with 15 bases between them. Germline-derived CDR1 and CDR2 are SEHNR and FQNEAQ (reference sequence). The CDR3 runs to 14 residues. The CDR3 region has the DNA TGTGCCAGCAGCTTAAGGACGGGGGCACAGGAGCAGTACTTC. It is translated as CASSLRTGAQEQYF.

The chain is built from TRBV3-1 (or the pseudogene TRBV3-2) and TRBJ2-7; no reliable D call. Trimming took off 4 bases at V and 2 bases at J, with 9 bases between the two ends. The germline V gene has CDR1 LGHDT and CDR2 YNNKEL (reference sequence). The length of the CDR3 is 13 residues. The DNA for the CDR3 is TGTGCCAGCAGCCGAGCAGAAACCTACGAGCAGTACTTC. Its protein is CASSRAETYEQYF.

This chain links TRBV21-1 with TRBJ1-1; the tabulated D call, TRBD1, remains unverified against the DNA. TRBV21-1 is an annotated pseudogene. CDR3 size: 17 residues. The CDR3 DNA is TGTGCCAGCAGCACCCAAGTTCCGCCTGGCAAGAACACTGAAGCTTTCTTT. It yields the protein CASSTQVPPGKNTEAFF.

J is TRBJ1-3 and V is TRBV6-5; tentative D call: TRBD1 (5 bases). Germline loops: CDR1 MNHEY, CDR2 SVGAGI. V was clipped by 10 bases and J by 1 base, with 14 bases between them. This CDR3 has 14 amino acids. The CDR3 bases are TGTGCCAACCTAGGGGCTCCTTCTGGAAACACCATATATTTT. Protein: CANLGAPSGNTIYF.

The chain employs TRBV14 and TRBJ2-1, with D hard to call. In germline, CDR1 is SGHDN, CDR2 FVKESK. The V gene lost 0 bases and the J gene lost 8 bases, with 14 bases spanning the gap. This CDR3 region has 15 residues. CDR3 sequence reads: CASSQEGYLWDEQFF. CDR3 bases: TGTGCCAGCAGCCAAGAGGGCTATTTATGGGATGAGCAGTTCTTC.

The genes are TRBV5-8 and TRBJ1-1; D not certain. Germline values: CDR1 SGHTS, CDR2 YDEGEE. This CDR3 region has 15 residues. The V end was cut by 0 bases, the J end by 0 bases, with 9 bases between. The CDR3 nucleotides are TGTGCCAGCAGCTTGGCTGGAAAAATGAACACTGAAGCTTTCTTT. Protein: CASSLAGKMNTEAFF.